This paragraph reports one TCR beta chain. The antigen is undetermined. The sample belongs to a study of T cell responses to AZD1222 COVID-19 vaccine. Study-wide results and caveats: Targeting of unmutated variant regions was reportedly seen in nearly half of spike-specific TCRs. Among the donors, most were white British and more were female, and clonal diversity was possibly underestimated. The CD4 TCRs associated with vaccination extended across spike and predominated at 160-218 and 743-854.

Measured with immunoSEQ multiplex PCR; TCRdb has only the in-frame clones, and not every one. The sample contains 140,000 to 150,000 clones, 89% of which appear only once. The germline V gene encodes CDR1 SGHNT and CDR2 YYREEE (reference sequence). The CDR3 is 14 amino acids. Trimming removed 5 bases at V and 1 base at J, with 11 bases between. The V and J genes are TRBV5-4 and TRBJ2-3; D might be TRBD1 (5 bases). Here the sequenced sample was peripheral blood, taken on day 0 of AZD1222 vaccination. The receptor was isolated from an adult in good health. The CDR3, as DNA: TGTGCCAGCAGGCTGAAAGGGGGCACAGATACGCAGTATTTT. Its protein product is CASRLKGGTDTQYF.